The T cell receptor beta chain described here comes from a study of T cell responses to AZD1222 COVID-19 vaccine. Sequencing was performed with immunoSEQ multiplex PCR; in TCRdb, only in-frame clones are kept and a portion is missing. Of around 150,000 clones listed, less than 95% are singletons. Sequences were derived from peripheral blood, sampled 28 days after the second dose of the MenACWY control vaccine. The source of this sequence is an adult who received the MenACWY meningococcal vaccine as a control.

The CDR3 bases are TGTGCCAGCAGCTCCCCTAGCGGGGGGACCGGGACCCAGTACTTC. It yields the protein CASSSPSGGTGTQYF. This chain links TRBV28 with TRBJ2-5; 11 nucleotides match TRBD2. The CDR3 runs to 15 residues. The junction had 10 bases not matched to a gene; V was cut back by 6 bases and J by 7 bases. Germline V CDR1 and CDR2: MDHEN, SYDVKM. Variable domain in full (rest from reference TRBV28 and TRBJ2-5): DVKVTQSSRYLVKRTGEKVFLECVQDMDHENMFWYRQDPGLGLRLIYFSYDVKMKEKGDIPEGYSVSREKKERFSLILESASTNQTSMYLCASSSPSGGTGTQYFGPGTRLLVL.